A single TCR beta chain is shown here with its context. The sample holds other DNA sequences that translate to the same CDR3. The entry originates in a study of blood T cell repertoires in COVID-19. Study-level information: The analysed material was cDNA or gDNA that came from T cells, B-cell-depleted T cells, or PBMCs.

Trimming took 0 bases from V and 5 from J, leaving 5 bases between them. The CDR3 length is 13 residues. The germline V gene has CDR1 MNHEY and CDR2 SMNVEV (reference sequence). Participants came from under 30 US areas, aged about 18 to 100 years. The study assigned cohorts using participant-reported clinical history. The study counted Cohort 3 donors as recovered given two negative PCRs, clearance, or symptom resolution. Some clones are missing from TCRdb's copy, which holds only in-frame ones; the method was immunoSEQ multiplex PCR. The sample has under 450,000 clones, approximately 89% seen once; the top ten hold approximately 1.2%.

The specimen sequenced was PBMCs or T cells enriched from blood (not recorded which). The sequence came from a man aged 25 to 40 who had recovered from COVID-19. V usage is TRBV27 and J usage is TRBJ2-1; D ambiguous. The chain's CDR3 is CASSLSGDNEQFF. The CDR3, as DNA: TGTGCCAGCAGTTTATCCGGTGACAATGAGCAGTTCTTC.